What follows is one TCR beta chain and its context. These data come from a study of OX40 agonist ivuxolimab in advanced cancers. The data were produced by immunoSEQ multiplex PCR, yet TCRdb's version contains in-frame clones alone and is incomplete. The sample carries around 39,000 clones, approximately 79% recorded once. Germline CDR1 is MNHNS and CDR2 is SASEGT. The CDR3 is made up of 11 amino acids. V was trimmed by 5 bases and J by 6 bases, leaving 5 bases between them. The receptor comes from an adult with an advanced solid tumor such as melanoma, head and neck, liver or kidney cancer. The rearrangement joins TRBV6-1 to TRBJ2-1, with no clear D. This sample comprised CD4+ or CD8+ T cells sorted from blood, obtained in a trial of the OX40 agonist ivuxolimab. CDR3 region: CASSYPNEQFF. The CDR3 DNA reads as TGTGCCAGCAGTTACCCCAATGAGCAGTTCTTC.